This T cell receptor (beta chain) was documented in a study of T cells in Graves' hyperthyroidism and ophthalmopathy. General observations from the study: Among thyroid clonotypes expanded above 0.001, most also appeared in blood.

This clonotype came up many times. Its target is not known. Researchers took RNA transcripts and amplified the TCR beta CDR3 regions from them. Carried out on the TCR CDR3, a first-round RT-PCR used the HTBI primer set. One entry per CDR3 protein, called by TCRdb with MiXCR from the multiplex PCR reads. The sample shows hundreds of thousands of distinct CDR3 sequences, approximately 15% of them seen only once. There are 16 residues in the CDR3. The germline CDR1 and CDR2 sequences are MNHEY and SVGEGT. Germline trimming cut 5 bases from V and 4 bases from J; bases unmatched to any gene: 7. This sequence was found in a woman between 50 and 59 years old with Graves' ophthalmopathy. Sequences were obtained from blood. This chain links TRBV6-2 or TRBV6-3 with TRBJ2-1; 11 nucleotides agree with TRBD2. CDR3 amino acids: CASSDPGLAVYNEQFF. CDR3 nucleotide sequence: TGTGCCAGCAGTGACCCGGGACTAGCGGTATACAATGAGCAGTTCTTC.